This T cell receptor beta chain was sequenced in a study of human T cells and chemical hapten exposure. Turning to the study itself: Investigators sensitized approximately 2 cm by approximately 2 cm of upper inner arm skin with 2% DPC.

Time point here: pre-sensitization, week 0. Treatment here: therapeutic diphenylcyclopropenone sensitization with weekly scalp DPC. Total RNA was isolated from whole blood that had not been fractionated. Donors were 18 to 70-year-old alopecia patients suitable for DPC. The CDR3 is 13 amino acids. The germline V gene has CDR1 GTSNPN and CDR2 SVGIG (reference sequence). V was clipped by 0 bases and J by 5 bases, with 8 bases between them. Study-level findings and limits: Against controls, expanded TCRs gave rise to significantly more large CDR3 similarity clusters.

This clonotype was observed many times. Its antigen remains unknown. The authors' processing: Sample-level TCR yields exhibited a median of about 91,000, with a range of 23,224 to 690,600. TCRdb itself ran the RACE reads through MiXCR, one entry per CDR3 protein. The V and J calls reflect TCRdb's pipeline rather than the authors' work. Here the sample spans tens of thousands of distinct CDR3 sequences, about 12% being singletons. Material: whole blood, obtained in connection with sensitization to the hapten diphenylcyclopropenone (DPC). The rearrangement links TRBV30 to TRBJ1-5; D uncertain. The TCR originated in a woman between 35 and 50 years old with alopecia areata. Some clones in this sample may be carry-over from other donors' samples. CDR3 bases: TGTGCCTGGAGTGTACTCCCTGATCAGCCCCAGCATTTT. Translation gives CAWSVLPDQPQHF.